This is a list of T cell receptor beta chains from one sample in a study of shared clonotypes between healthy human individuals. TCRdb's table, derived via immunoSEQ multiplex PCR, lists solely in-frame clones and lacks some. The repertoire has 110,000 or so clones, approximately 70% of them found once; the top ten carry around 23%. Sequencing was carried out using memory CD8+ T cells sorted from blood. The receptors derive from a woman aged 30 to 39 in good health. The CDR3 runs from the conserved cysteine through the conserved F or W. Fields, in order: clone size, CDR3 length, V gene, CDR3 protein. Clone size is not always given. Where it is, it says once, few, many or a class for expanded clones.

.	16	TRBV19	CASSSRGDSSQETQYF
medium-sized	15	TRBV25-1	CASSGRLAGGIEQFF
.	14	TRBV28	CASSLNRRNYGYTF
.	11	TRBV20-1	CSASGLDTQYF
.	15	TRBV19	CASSIMAATDEKLFF
.	13	TRBV6-6	CASSATGWNEQYF
.	14	TRBV28	CASSLAPLWNEQYF
.	15	TRBV7-2	CASSTQRDSYNEQFF
few	15	TRBV11-2	CASSSREAANYGYTF
.	15	TRBV6-1	CASSTWLAGGDEQYF
.	17	TRBV7-9	CASSLDVAGGQSYEQYF
.	15	TRBV4-1	CASSQGQGEGYEQYF
.	15	TRBV7-9	CASQTRDLTYNEQFF
.	15	TRBV6-1	CASSALRVTNEKLFF
few	16	TRBV11-1	CASTISPASGSGEQYF
.	14	TRBV6-5	CASRSGQVGNTIYF
once	17	TRBV9	CASSANKLAGPSYEQYF
.	16	TRBV6-5	CASSYSMPGLQYEQYF
.	20	TRBV7-7	CASSPATSGSPSASTDTQYF
many	15	TRBV6-4	CASSGTSEGHNEQFF
.	15	TRBV7-9	CASSLSLEELYGYTF
.	12	TRBV6-6	CASTGGSYEQYF